Many counts were recorded for the clone carrying this T cell receptor beta chain. The target antigen is unknown. What was amplified from RNA transcripts were TCR beta CDR3 regions. Initially, a first-round RT-PCR of the TCR CDR3 employed the HTBI primer set. One entry per CDR3 protein results from TCRdb running MiXCR on the multiplex PCR reads. In the table there are around 760,000 distinct CDR3 sequences, about a third of which are singletons. This sample stems from a study of T cells in Graves' hyperthyroidism and ophthalmopathy. Germline V gene lookup returns CDR1 SEHNR and CDR2 FQNEAQ (reference sequence). Deletions cut 4 bases from V and 3 bases from J, with 18 bases between. This CDR3 is built from 16 residues. Study-wide results and caveats: In the analysis, a 13 V-J model separated ophthalmopathy from stable hyperthyroidism.

The chain carries TRBV7-9 and TRBJ1-2; D is uncertain. The TCR was taken from a middle-aged woman with Graves' hyperthyroidism. The sample was blood. The CDR3 nucleotides are TGTGCCAGCAGCTCATCCCCTCTGGTCCGGGACTATGGCTACACCTTC. Its protein is CASSSSPLVRDYGYTF.